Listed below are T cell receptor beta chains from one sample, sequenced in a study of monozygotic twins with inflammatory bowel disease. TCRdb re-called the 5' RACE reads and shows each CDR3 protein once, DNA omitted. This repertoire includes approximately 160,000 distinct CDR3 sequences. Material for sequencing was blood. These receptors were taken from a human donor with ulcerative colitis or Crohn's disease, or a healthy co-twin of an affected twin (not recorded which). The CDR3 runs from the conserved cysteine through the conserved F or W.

CASSYESGVPSYEQYF TRBJ2-7 TRBV6-2/TRBV6-3
CAGRQGKGSYEQYF TRBJ2-7 TRBV12-3/TRBV12-4
CASSFPTDTQYF TRBJ2-3 TRBV5-6
CSARVWPGGGDEQFF TRBJ2-1 TRBV20-1
CASSQDVLENTEAFF TRBJ1-1 TRBV3-1
CATSRTRTSSYTGDTQYF TRBJ2-3 TRBV15
CASSLPGANYEQYF TRBJ2-7 TRBV7-9
CASTPRTDLTAFF TRBJ1-1 TRBV2
CASSWKGQGQPQHF TRBJ1-5 TRBV5-5
CSASSYNEQFF TRBJ2-1 TRBV20-1
CASSPLRGDNEQFF TRBJ2-1 TRBV18
CASSFGQGIFGGYEQYF TRBJ2-7 TRBV12-3/TRBV12-4
CASSFGLAGTSGTYEQYF TRBJ2-7 TRBV12-3/TRBV12-4
CASSLEPGLSYEQYF TRBJ2-7 TRBV7-2
CASSLYPSRAYEQYF TRBJ2-7 TRBV27
CASIGSSGTSYEQYF TRBJ2-7 TRBV6-2/TRBV6-3
CASTPTEVNTEAFF TRBJ1-1 TRBV6-6
CASSRAGGSGNTIYF TRBJ1-3 TRBV7-2
CASSLRGSSSYEQYF TRBJ2-7 TRBV5-1
CASSQGLGDYGYTF TRBJ1-2 TRBV4-2
CASSTRASAGTGELFF TRBJ2-2 TRBV7-2
CASIRGRLPVNEQFF TRBJ2-1 TRBV6-1
CASSGQGPRTEAFF TRBJ1-1 TRBV5-1
CASSPWGQGASTDTQYF TRBJ2-3 TRBV5-1
CASSDGHPNQPQHF TRBJ1-5 TRBV2
CSASRGGDRGITGELFF TRBJ2-2 TRBV20-1
CASSQDIPGQGKFEETQYF TRBJ2-5 TRBV4-1
CASLPGQSTFQETQYF TRBJ2-5 TRBV18
CSVEDRGQGIGGYTF TRBJ1-2 TRBV29-1
CSASFVTSYEQYF TRBJ2-7 TRBV20-1
CASSLVGGNTEAFF TRBJ1-1 TRBV7-9
CASSFVREGQETQYF TRBJ2-5 TRBV28
CASSLFRVQYF TRBJ2-7 TRBV5-1
CASSLALRRETQYF TRBJ2-5 TRBV7-9
CASSPGTRPWDIQYF TRBJ2-4 TRBV16
CASGLVPGEQYF TRBJ2-7 TRBV12-5
CSANGGPQGETQYF TRBJ2-5 TRBV20-1
CASSGSGGEKAFF TRBJ1-1 TRBV7-6
CASRPSKANTGELFF TRBJ2-2 TRBV28
CAISFGGFGEQYF TRBJ2-7 TRBV10-3
CASSRGGPTYEQYF TRBJ2-7 TRBV6-2/TRBV6-3
CASSNRVGAGELFF TRBJ2-2 TRBV12-3/TRBV12-4
CASSVGPPGTSNEKLFF TRBJ1-4 TRBV9
CASSVVGGGREGANVLTF TRBJ2-6 TRBV9
CASRPGLAGNEQFF TRBJ2-1 TRBV6-2/TRBV6-3
CASSLGESTEAFF TRBJ1-1 TRBV5-1